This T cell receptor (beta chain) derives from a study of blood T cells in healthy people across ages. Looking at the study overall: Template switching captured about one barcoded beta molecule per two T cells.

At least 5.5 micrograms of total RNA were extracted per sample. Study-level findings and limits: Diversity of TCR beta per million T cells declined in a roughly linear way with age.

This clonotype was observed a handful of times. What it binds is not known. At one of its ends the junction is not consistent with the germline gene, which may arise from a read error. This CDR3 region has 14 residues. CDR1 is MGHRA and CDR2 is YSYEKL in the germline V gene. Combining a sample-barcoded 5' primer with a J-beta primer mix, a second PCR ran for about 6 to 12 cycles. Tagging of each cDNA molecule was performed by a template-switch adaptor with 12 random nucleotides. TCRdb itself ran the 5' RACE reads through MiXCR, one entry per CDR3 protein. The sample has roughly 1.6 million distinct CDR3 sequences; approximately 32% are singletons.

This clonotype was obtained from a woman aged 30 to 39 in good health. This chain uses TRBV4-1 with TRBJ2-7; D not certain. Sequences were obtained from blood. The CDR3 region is CTSSHEGAPREQYF. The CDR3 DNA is TGCACCAGCAGCCACGAAGGCGCTCCCCGGGAGCAGTACTTC.